This T cell receptor (beta chain) was captured by sequencing in a study of T cells after yellow fever vaccination. This clonotype was detected ten times or more. TCRdb recomputed calls from the 5' RACE reads with MiXCR, one row per CDR3 protein. Counted here are around 230,000 distinct CDR3 sequences, 6% to 8% occurring once; the ten biggest clones make up around 1%. The CDR3 runs 12 residues. The germline V gene encodes CDR1 MNHEY and CDR2 SVGEGT. V lost 7 bases to trimming and J lost 8 bases, with 14 bases between them. The receptor was isolated from a man younger than 45 who received the YFV17D yellow fever vaccine. The chain carries TRBV6-2 or TRBV6-3 and TRBJ1-1; D call uncertain. The sample in question was CD4+ T cells sorted from PBMCs, obtained on the day of the yellow fever booster vaccination. CDR3 loop: CASTASVVEAFF. CDR3 sequence (DNA): TGTGCCAGCACCGCAAGTGTGGTAGAAGCTTTCTTT.